The rows below give T cell receptor beta chains drawn from one sample of a study of blood T cell repertoires in COVID-19. Repertoires were generated with immunoSEQ multiplex PCR, while TCRdb's copy carries only in-frame clones and drops some. This table holds roughly 100,000 clones, about 80% found once. The sequencing sample was made of peripheral blood. The source is a human donor in a cohort sampled during active COVID-19. The CDR3 runs from the conserved cysteine through the conserved F or W. Each record gives: V gene, clone size, D gene, J gene, CDR3 DNA, CDR3 protein. D genes are given only for firm matches. Clone sizes are given selectively: once, few, many, or a class where the clone is expanded.

v_call: TRBV5-6
clone_size: once
d_call: NA
j_call: TRBJ2-3
cdr3_nt: TGTGCCAGCAGCCCACCACAAACAACAGATACGCAGTATTTT
cdr3_aa: CASSPPQTTDTQYF

v_call: TRBV10-3
clone_size: NA
d_call: TRBD1
j_call: TRBJ1-5
cdr3_nt: TGTGCCATCGGGACAGATCCGGCCCAGCCCCAGCATTTT
cdr3_aa: CAIGTDPAQPQHF

v_call: TRBV27
clone_size: NA
d_call: NA
j_call: TRBJ2-1
cdr3_nt: TGTGCCAGCAGTTCCACCCCGGGCTCCTACAATGAGCAGTTCTTC
cdr3_aa: CASSSTPGSYNEQFF

v_call: TRBV7-9
clone_size: NA
d_call: NA
j_call: TRBJ2-2
cdr3_nt: TGTGCCAGCAGCTTAGGAACAGGGAAGGGGGACACCGGGGAGCTGTTTTTT
cdr3_aa: CASSLGTGKGDTGELFF

v_call: TRBV6-1
clone_size: few
d_call: TRBD2
j_call: TRBJ2-2
cdr3_nt: TGTGCCAGCAGTGCCGGGAGCGGGGGGAACACCGGGGAGCTGTTTTTT
cdr3_aa: CASSAGSGGNTGELFF

v_call: TRBV5-4
clone_size: NA
d_call: NA
j_call: TRBJ1-3
cdr3_nt: TGTGCCAGCAGCTTGGCAGGGGAGCGAAACACCATATATTTT
cdr3_aa: CASSLAGERNTIYF

v_call: TRBV4-3
clone_size: NA
d_call: TRBD2
j_call: TRBJ2-1
cdr3_nt: TGCGCCAGCAGCCAAGGGGCTAGCGGGGGCTCCTCCTACAATGAGCAGTTCTTC
cdr3_aa: CASSQGASGGSSYNEQFF

v_call: TRBV10-3
clone_size: NA
d_call: NA
j_call: TRBJ1-2
cdr3_nt: TGTGCCATCAGTGAGTCCGACATGGGCGGCTACACCTTC
cdr3_aa: CAISESDMGGYTF

v_call: TRBV4-3
clone_size: NA
d_call: NA
j_call: TRBJ1-2
cdr3_nt: TGCGCCAGCAGCCAAGATCGTGGTGCTAGCTACACCTTC
cdr3_aa: CASSQDRGASYTF

v_call: TRBV5-1
clone_size: few
d_call: TRBD1
j_call: TRBJ1-3
cdr3_nt: TGCGCCAGCAGCGGCGGACAGGACAGAAACACCATATATTTT
cdr3_aa: CASSGGQDRNTIYF

v_call: TRBV5-1
clone_size: NA
d_call: NA
j_call: TRBJ1-5
cdr3_nt: TGCGCCAGCAGCCCGGGGGGCAATCAGCCCCAGCATTTT
cdr3_aa: CASSPGGNQPQHF

v_call: TRBV12-5
clone_size: NA
d_call: NA
j_call: TRBJ1-2
cdr3_nt: TGTGCTAGTGGTTTTAGCGCCTCCCTTGACTACACCTTC
cdr3_aa: CASGFSASLDYTF

v_call: TRBV12-3/TRBV12-4
clone_size: NA
d_call: NA
j_call: TRBJ2-3
cdr3_nt: TGTGCCAGCAGTCCCAGAGATACGCAGTATTTT
cdr3_aa: CASSPRDTQYF

v_call: TRBV2
clone_size: few
d_call: TRBD1
j_call: TRBJ2-6
cdr3_nt: TGTGCCAGCAGTGAACAGGGGGCTCCTGGGGCCAACGTCCTGACTTTC
cdr3_aa: CASSEQGAPGANVLTF

v_call: TRBV9
clone_size: NA
d_call: NA
j_call: TRBJ2-3
cdr3_nt: TGTGCCAGCAGCCCATGGGAGGACACAGATACGCAGTATTTT
cdr3_aa: CASSPWEDTDTQYF

v_call: TRBV18
clone_size: NA
d_call: TRBD1
j_call: TRBJ1-1
cdr3_nt: TGTGCCAGCTCACCCCAGGGACAGGGGAACACTGAAGCTTTCTTT
cdr3_aa: CASSPQGQGNTEAFF

v_call: TRBV9
clone_size: NA
d_call: TRBD2
j_call: TRBJ2-3
cdr3_nt: TGTGCCAGCAGCCCCCGTCCTAGCGGCGGCACAGATACGCAGTATTTT
cdr3_aa: CASSPRPSGGTDTQYF

v_call: TRBV19
clone_size: NA
d_call: NA
j_call: TRBJ1-4
cdr3_nt: TGTGCCAGTAGTGCTCGATCGGGACATAATGAAAAACTGTTTTTT
cdr3_aa: CASSARSGHNEKLFF

v_call: TRBV10-3
clone_size: once
d_call: NA
j_call: TRBJ1-1
cdr3_nt: TGTGCCATCAGTCGCGGACAGATTATGAACACTGAAGCTTTCTTT
cdr3_aa: CAISRGQIMNTEAFF

v_call: TRBV6-4
clone_size: NA
d_call: TRBD2
j_call: TRBJ2-3
cdr3_nt: TGTGCCAGCAGTGACTCAGGGGCTAGCGGGGGGGCTTGGAAGCAGTATTTT
cdr3_aa: CASSDSGASGGAWKQYF

v_call: TRBV6-1
clone_size: NA
d_call: TRBD2
j_call: TRBJ2-5
cdr3_nt: TGTGCCAGCAGTGATGAACTAGCGGGGGCGGGGGAGACCCAGTACTTC
cdr3_aa: CASSDELAGAGETQYF

v_call: TRBV29-1
clone_size: NA
d_call: NA
j_call: TRBJ1-4
cdr3_nt: TGCAGCGTTGCTACGGAGAAACTGTTTTTT
cdr3_aa: CSVATEKLFF

v_call: TRBV15
clone_size: NA
d_call: TRBD1
j_call: TRBJ2-1
cdr3_nt: TGTGCCACCAGCATAACCGGGACAGGGTTAGGGGAGCAGTTCTTC
cdr3_aa: CATSITGTGLGEQFF

v_call: TRBV5-1
clone_size: NA
d_call: NA
j_call: TRBJ1-1
cdr3_nt: TGCGCCAGCACATTACAGGGTCCGATGAACACTGAAGCTTTCTTT
cdr3_aa: CASTLQGPMNTEAFF

v_call: TRBV19
clone_size: few
d_call: NA
j_call: TRBJ2-2
cdr3_nt: TGTGCCAGTAGTATAGGACAGGCGCGGACCGGGGAGCTGTTTTTT
cdr3_aa: CASSIGQARTGELFF

v_call: TRBV3-1/TRBV3-2
clone_size: NA
d_call: NA
j_call: TRBJ2-1
cdr3_nt: TGTGCCAGCAGCCCCCTCGGACATACAGGCAGATCATACAATGAGCAGTTCTTC
cdr3_aa: CASSPLGHTGRSYNEQFF

v_call: TRBV5-4
clone_size: NA
d_call: TRBD1
j_call: TRBJ1-1
cdr3_nt: TGTGCCAGCAGCACCCGGACAGGCCGAGCTTTCTTT
cdr3_aa: CASSTRTGRAFF

v_call: TRBV2
clone_size: NA
d_call: NA
j_call: TRBJ1-5
cdr3_nt: TGTGCCAGCAGTGAGGACAGCCAGGATTATCAGCCCCAGCATTTT
cdr3_aa: CASSEDSQDYQPQHF

v_call: TRBV19
clone_size: NA
d_call: NA
j_call: TRBJ2-2
cdr3_nt: TGTGCCAGTAGTATGGGCCCCGCGAACACCGGGGAGCTGTTTTTT
cdr3_aa: CASSMGPANTGELFF

v_call: TRBV10-3
clone_size: NA
d_call: TRBD2
j_call: TRBJ2-3
cdr3_nt: TGTGCCATCAGTAGCGGGGGGGCCTCTAGCACAGATACGCAGTATTTT
cdr3_aa: CAISSGGASSTDTQYF

v_call: TRBV11-3
clone_size: NA
d_call: NA
j_call: TRBJ1-3
cdr3_nt: TGTGCCAGCAGCTTAGCAGGATTCTCTGGAAACACCATATATTTT
cdr3_aa: CASSLAGFSGNTIYF

v_call: TRBV7-2
clone_size: NA
d_call: TRBD1
j_call: TRBJ2-5
cdr3_nt: TGTGCCAGCAGCTTACGACAGGGCGGGCAATCTTTTGGGGAGACCCAGTACTTC
cdr3_aa: CASSLRQGGQSFGETQYF

v_call: TRBV14
clone_size: once
d_call: TRBD1
j_call: TRBJ2-3
cdr3_nt: TGTGCCAGCAGCCCCCACAGGGGATGGACAGATACGCAGTATTTT
cdr3_aa: CASSPHRGWTDTQYF

v_call: TRBV5-4
clone_size: NA
d_call: TRBD1
j_call: TRBJ2-7
cdr3_nt: TGTGCCAGCAGCCCCCCCGGGACAGGGTCTTACGAGCAGTACTTC
cdr3_aa: CASSPPGTGSYEQYF

v_call: TRBV12-3/TRBV12-4
clone_size: NA
d_call: NA
j_call: TRBJ1-2
cdr3_nt: TGTGCCAGCAACTCTCTCGGGGGTTCTGGCTACACCTTC
cdr3_aa: CASNSLGGSGYTF

v_call: TRBV6-2/TRBV6-3
clone_size: few
d_call: NA
j_call: TRBJ2-5
cdr3_nt: TGTGCCAGCAGCCGACACGGGGTCGGAGAGACCCAGTACTTC
cdr3_aa: CASSRHGVGETQYF

v_call: TRBV4-3
clone_size: NA
d_call: TRBD1
j_call: TRBJ1-2
cdr3_nt: TGCGCCAGCAGCCAGATAGACAGGGACTATGGCTACACCTTC
cdr3_aa: CASSQIDRDYGYTF

v_call: TRBV3-1/TRBV3-2
clone_size: NA
d_call: TRBD1
j_call: TRBJ1-2
cdr3_nt: TGTGCCAGCAGCCAGGCAACGGGACAGGGATACAGTGGCTACACCTTC
cdr3_aa: CASSQATGQGYSGYTF

v_call: TRBV5-8
clone_size: NA
d_call: NA
j_call: TRBJ1-5
cdr3_nt: TGTGCCAGCAGCTTGGGGCAGGCACTCAGCAATCAGCCCCAGCATTTT
cdr3_aa: CASSLGQALSNQPQHF

v_call: TRBV5-1
clone_size: NA
d_call: NA
j_call: TRBJ1-1
cdr3_nt: TGCGCCAGCAGCTCAACTGGACTTTTGAACACTGAAGCTTTCTTT
cdr3_aa: CASSSTGLLNTEAFF

v_call: TRBV18
clone_size: NA
d_call: NA
j_call: TRBJ2-7
cdr3_nt: TGTGCCAGCTCCCAGGGAGGCCACGAGCAGTACTTC
cdr3_aa: CASSQGGHEQYF

v_call: TRBV11-3
clone_size: NA
d_call: NA
j_call: TRBJ1-6
cdr3_nt: TGTGCCACCACGGAGGGGAGTTATAATTCACCCCTCCACTTT
cdr3_aa: CATTEGSYNSPLHF